The 25 T cell receptor beta chains in this list originate from one sample, sequenced in a study of cytomegalovirus exposure and HLA in healthy donors (dated by TCRdb to 2017 to 2019). Libraries were constructed by the immunoSEQ multiplex PCR assay. For the multiplex PCR, a mixture combining 60 forward primers for TCR Vbeta segments and 13 reverse primers for TCR Jbeta segments was used. Imported from immuneACCESS, the table was reduced by TCRdb to in-frame sequences with V and J called. These copies leave out some clones; in studies compared against another copy, an unresolved V gene accounts for under half, and the cause of the remainder is not known. Here the sample has approximately 170,000 clones; roughly 79% occur a single time. The biggest ten clones account for around 1.9% of the sample. The sample taken for sequencing was PBMCs. The receptors were sampled from a woman aged 25 to 45 in good health and CMV-seropositive.

This clone was picked up a small number of times. The chain recombines TRBV19 with TRBJ1-2; the D gene is possibly TRBD1 (5 bases). Per the germline V gene, CDR1 is LNHDA and CDR2 is SQIVND (reference sequence). V was pared by 5 bases and J by 4 bases, with 14 bases between. CDR3 length: 14 amino acids. The CDR3 sequence is CASSSSGTAYGYTF. CDR3 DNA sequence: TGTGCCAGTAGTTCTAGCGGGACGGCCTATGGCTACACCTTC.

V and J are TRBV7-9 and TRBJ2-2, with D possibly matching TRBD2 (5 bases). The germline V and J ends were trimmed by 6 bases and 5 bases, with 10 bases remaining between them. The germline V gene has CDR1 SEHNR and CDR2 FQNEAQ (reference sequence). The CDR3 totals 13 residues. CDR3 sequence (DNA): TGTGCCAGCAGTCGTACGGGGACCGGGGAGCTGTTTTTT. Amino acid sequence: CASSRTGTGELFF. The variable domain in full, with the rest retrieved from reference TRBV7-9 and TRBJ2-2, is DTGVSQNPRHKITKRGQNVTFRCDPISEHNRLYWYRQTLGQGPEFLTYFQNEAQLEKSRLLSDRFSAERPKGSFSTLEIQRTEQGDSAMYLCASSRTGTGELFFGEGSRLTVL.

This chain's CDR3 is CACTKRGSEQFF. CDR3 in DNA: TGTGCCTGCACTAAGCGGGGTTCTGAGCAGTTCTTC. The chain joins TRBV30 to TRBJ2-1; 7 positions match TRBD2. The germline V gene encodes CDR1 GTSNPN and CDR2 SVGIG (reference sequence). With 6 bases clipped from V and 9 bases from J, the junction kept 8 bases outside the gene matches. The CDR3 sequence is 12 residues long.

There are many counts of this clone. The CDR3 bases are TGTGCCAGCAGCTTGGTAGGGCAGGGTGCGGGAGAGCAGTACTTC. It encodes CASSLVGQGAGEQYF. The chain employs TRBV5-4 and TRBJ2-7; possibly TRBD2 for D (6 bases). Trimming pared 0 bases from V and 7 bases from J, leaving 17 bases between. CDR1 is SGHNT, CDR2 YYREEE, per germline (reference sequence). The CDR3 totals 15 residues.

The chain carries TRBV5-6 and TRBJ2-7, with TRBD2 identical over 16 bases. With 4 bases clipped from V and 4 bases from J, the junction kept 5 bases outside the gene matches. Germline lookup yields CDR1 SGHDT and CDR2 YYEEEE. The CDR3 runs to 16 residues. The CDR3 coding sequence is TGTGCCAGCAGCCCGGGACTAGCGGGGGGGTTATACGAGCAGTACTTC. It is translated as CASSPGLAGGLYEQYF.

The chain uses TRBV7-2 and TRBJ2-7; D remains ambiguous. Between the trimmed V and J ends, which lost 4 bases and 3 bases, there was a span of 13 bases. The CDR3 length is 14 residues. Germline-derived CDR1 and CDR2 are SGHTA and FQGNSA. In DNA, the CDR3 is TGTGCCAGCAGCTCCCGCACCGACTTCTACGAGCAGTACTTC. Residues: CASSSRTDFYEQYF.

In its sample, this clone was seen a few times. The chain's CDR3 is CASSLGRGGSGANVLTF. The CDR3 nucleotides read TGTGCCAGCAGCTTAGGAAGGGGGGGATCTGGGGCCAACGTCCTGACTTTC. The rearrangement links TRBV7-9 to TRBJ2-6, with D possibly being TRBD2 (7 bases). Germline V CDR1 and CDR2: SEHNR, FQNEAQ (reference sequence). The CDR3 runs 17 residues. Trimming left V 1 base short and J 1 base short, with 11 bases between.

Comments on this clone: One junction end disagrees with the germline gene, perhaps due to a read error. This sequence joins TRBV6-1 and TRBJ1-1, with a possible D match to TRBD1 (5 bases). There are 14 residues in the CDR3. CDR1 is MNHNS, CDR2 SASEGT, per germline. DNA for the CDR3: TGTGCCAGCAGCCACCTAAAGGGGAACGCTGAAGCTTTCTTT. Translation gives CASSHLKGNAEAFF.

In nucleotides, the CDR3 is TGCGCCAGCAGTGAGAGAAACAATGAGCAGTTCTTC. Translation gives CASSERNNEQFF. The chain couples TRBV23-1 to TRBJ2-1; D ambiguous. TRBV23-1 is recorded as an ORF, its role being uncertain. This CDR3 spans 12 amino acids. V was cut by 5 bases and J by 5 bases, with 7 bases left in between.

The gene calls are TRBV29-1 and TRBJ2-2; 8 bases map to TRBD1. V was clipped by 7 bases and J by 5 bases; unmatched bases: 6. CDR3 size: 13 residues. The V gene's germline CDR1 is SQVTM and CDR2 ANQGSEA. CDR3 coding DNA: TGCAGCGCCAGGGGGCGACTGACCGGGGAGCTGTTTTTT. Amino acid sequence: CSARGRLTGELFF.

This clone appeared a few times. The chain recombines TRBV7-8 with TRBJ1-1; weak D call: TRBD1 (6 bases). CDR1 and CDR2 from the germline V gene are SGHVS and FQNEAQ. CDR3 length: 14 residues. V was trimmed by 5 bases and J by 0 bases, leaving 10 bases between them. This CDR3 is CASSHGQLNTEAFF. DNA for the CDR3: TGTGCCAGCAGCCACGGACAGCTGAACACTGAAGCTTTCTTT.

This chain connects TRBV6-1 to TRBJ1-4; 8 nucleotides align to TRBD1. The CDR3 contains 16 residues. CDR1 is MNHNS, CDR2 SASEGT, per germline. V dropped 4 bases and J dropped 0; count of bases not matched to a gene: 4. CDR3 amino acids: CASSVGTGTTNEKLFF. CDR3 DNA: TGTGCCAGCAGTGTCGGGACAGGTACAACTAATGAAAAACTGTTTTTT.

This chain uses TRBV30 with TRBJ1-1, with 9 bases aligning to TRBD1. In germline, CDR1 is GTSNPN, CDR2 SVGIG (reference sequence). The CDR3 runs 12 residues. V was clipped by 5 bases and J by 11 bases; unmatched bases: 9. The CDR3 loop reads CAWDREQGAAFF. CDR3 sequence (DNA): TGTGCCTGGGATCGTGAACAGGGGGCTGCTTTCTTT.

The chain combines TRBV7-2 with TRBJ1-2, with 7 bases fitting TRBD1. The CDR3 contains 14 residues. The V gene's germline CDR1 is SGHTA and CDR2 FQGNSA. V was clipped by 2 bases and J by 8 bases; unmatched bases: 8. The CDR3 DNA sequence: TGTGCCAGCAGCTTACTCGGACAGGATGGAGGCTACACCTTC. This codes for CASSLLGQDGGYTF.

By share, this clone counts as medium-sized. The V call is TRBV18, the J call TRBJ2-6, with no clear D. The CDR3 covers 14 residues. Trimming cost V 2 bases and J 4 bases, with 6 bases left between them. CDR1 and CDR2 from the germline V gene are KGHSH and LQKENI. The DNA of the CDR3 is TGTGCCAGCTCACCATGGAGAGGGGCCAACGTCCTGACTTTC. It specifies CASSPWRGANVLTF.

J is TRBJ1-6 and V is TRBV2; 9 nucleotides agree with TRBD1. The CDR3 has 18 amino acids. The trim removed 7 bases at V and 0 bases at J, leaving 10 bases unmatched. Germline loops: CDR1 SNHLY, CDR2 FYNNEI. CDR3 residues: CASNVETGGGSYNSPLHF. CDR3 nucleotides: TGTGCCAGCAATGTGGAGACAGGGGGTGGCTCCTATAATTCACCCCTCCACTTT.

The chain is built from TRBV7-2 and TRBJ2-5, with 7 bases lining up with TRBD2. The CDR3 has 16 residues. J gave up 2 bases and V 8 bases, and 14 bases lay outside the gene matches. Germline V gene sequence: CDR1 SGHTA, CDR2 FQGNSA. For the CDR3, the DNA is TGTGCCAGCCGCAGCTGGGGGACTACAAGACAAGAGACCCAGTACTTC. It specifies CASRSWGTTRQETQYF.

This clone was seen just once. The V call is TRBV9, the J call TRBJ1-4; D ambiguous. Germline V lookup: CDR1 SGDLS, CDR2 YYNGEE. CDR3 size: 15 residues. V lost 3 bases to trimming and J lost 5 bases, with 14 bases between them. The chain's CDR3 is CASSDRGGSNEKLFF. The CDR3 nucleotides are TGTGCCAGCAGCGACCGGGGAGGGTCCAATGAAAAACTGTTTTTT.

The V and J genes are TRBV6-6 and TRBJ2-2; 7 nucleotides agree with TRBD1. Trimming at V came to 5 bases and at J to 1 base, leaving 7 bases not matched to a gene. Per germline, CDR1 MNHNY and CDR2 SVGAGI (reference sequence). The CDR3 runs to 16 residues. The CDR3 spells CASSQPGTVNTGELFF. CDR3 nucleotides: TGTGCCAGCAGTCAGCCCGGGACAGTGAACACCGGGGAGCTGTTTTTT.

The chain joins TRBV28 to TRBJ2-5; TRBD1 matches 10 bases. Per the germline V gene, CDR1 is MDHEN and CDR2 is SYDVKM. The V and J ends lost 7 bases and 4 bases, in that order; junction bases with no gene match: 3. The CDR3 is 13 residues long. The CDR3 sequence is CASNRDRGETQYF. CDR3 DNA sequence: TGTGCCAGCAATAGGGACAGGGGAGAGACCCAGTACTTC.

The V and J genes are TRBV7-6 and TRBJ2-5, with D tentatively TRBD2 (6 bases). The end of the DNA aligns better with TRBJ2-7, so the J call may be wrong. The CDR3 is made up of 14 amino acids. Looked up from germline, CDR1 is SGHVS and CDR2 is FNYEAQ. CDR3 nucleotide sequence: TGTGCCAGCAGCTTAGACGAGGGAGGTTACGAGCAGTACTTC. Encoded protein: CASSLDEGGYEQYF.

J is TRBJ1-4 and V is TRBV5-1, with D possibly TRBD1 on 5 matching bases. Germline loops: CDR1 SGHRS, CDR2 YFSETQ. Trimming left V 4 bases short and J 8 bases short, with 12 bases between. The CDR3 covers 13 residues. The CDR3 sequence is CASSGSQGEKLFF. The CDR3 DNA is TGCGCCAGCAGCGGTAGTCAGGGCGAAAAACTGTTTTTT.

In this sample, this clone turned up once. The CDR3 here is CASSLTDRVGTEAFF. In DNA form, the CDR3 reads TGTGCCAGCAGCCTTACCGACAGGGTCGGCACTGAAGCTTTCTTT. J is TRBJ1-1 and V is TRBV5-8; 7 bases line up with TRBD1. Losses at the gene ends were 4 bases for V and 4 bases for J; bases not matched to a gene: 10. The CDR3 consists of 15 residues. Germline assignment: CDR1 SGHTS and CDR2 YDEGEE.

The chain couples TRBV25-1 to TRBJ2-5; 9 nucleotides align to TRBD2. This CDR3 has 17 residues. Losses at the gene ends were 4 bases for V and 4 bases for J; bases not matched to a gene: 13. In germline, CDR1 is MGHDK, CDR2 SYGVNS. CDR3 region: CASSGRPSGVFLETQYF. CDR3 DNA sequence: TGTGCCAGCAGTGGGCGCCCTAGCGGGGTGTTCTTAGAGACCCAGTACTTC.

The table lists this clone with a count of one. The chain couples TRBV5-4 to TRBJ1-1, with 9 bases that match TRBD1. Germline loops: CDR1 SGHNT, CDR2 YYREEE (reference sequence). There are 14 residues in the CDR3. With 2 bases clipped from V and 5 bases from J, the junction kept 4 bases outside the gene matches. The CDR3 region is CASSFRDRATEAFF. CDR3 nucleotides: TGTGCCAGCAGCTTCCGGGACAGGGCGACTGAAGCTTTCTTT.